The entry below gives a single TCR beta chain sequence along with its context. Its antigen is unidentified. The entry originates in a study of T cell repertoires in cytomegalovirus infection. Study at large: Carrying CMV and the relevant HLA type showed in public TCR beta signatures.

Study-wide points: Summed frequency of shared TCR beta families picked out CMV carriers who also had the relevant HLA. HLA-C-restricted CMV-specific TCR beta clonotypes prevailed in the ex vivo response.

From the reads, TCRdb called clonotypes with MiXCR, one entry per CDR3 protein. The sample carries more than 45,000 distinct CDR3 sequences, about 33% recorded once. V trimming: 1 base; J trimming: 2 bases; junction bases outside the gene matches: 4. CDR3 length: 16 residues. The germline V gene encodes CDR1 SGHRS and CDR2 YFSETQ. This chain links TRBV5-1 with TRBJ2-2; 8 bases agree with TRBD2. Sequences were obtained from PBMCs, sequenced either directly or after in vitro stimulation (not recorded which). The receptor was isolated from a human donor in good health (CMV status not recorded). Some clones in this sample may be carry-over from other donors' samples. In nucleotides, the CDR3 is TGCGCCAGCAGCTTGAAAGCGGGGGTAAACACCGGGGAGCTGTTTTTT. It codes for CASSLKAGVNTGELFF.